The 12 T cell receptor beta chains reported below all come from one sample, sequenced in a study of T cell repertoires in ileal Crohn's disease. Measured with immunoSEQ multiplex PCR; TCRdb has only the in-frame clones, and not every one. The sample carries 13,000 to 15,000 clones, around 78% recorded once. Material for sequencing was ileal tissue. Receptors originate from an adult with Crohn's disease.

This clone came up once. The chain links TRBV14 to TRBJ1-5; possibly TRBD1 for D (6 bases). The V gene lost 3 bases and the J gene lost 6 bases, with 12 bases spanning the gap. The CDR3 contains 14 residues. Germline V CDR1 and CDR2: SGHDN, FVKESK. The CDR3 region has the DNA TGTGCCAGCAGCCAGGGGCAGGGGAGTCAGCCCCAGCATTTT. Amino acid sequence: CASSQGQGSQPQHF.

The chain recombines TRBV6-5 with TRBJ1-5; 7 bases map to TRBD1. V dropped 6 bases and J dropped 6; count of bases not matched to a gene: 5. The CDR3 sequence is 13 residues long. Germline lookup yields CDR1 MNHEY and CDR2 SVGAGI. The CDR3 reads CASSQGVGQPQHF. CDR3 bases: TGTGCCAGCAGCCAGGGGGTGGGTCAGCCCCAGCATTTT.

J is TRBJ2-5 and V is TRBV7-9; 14 bases map to TRBD2. With 1 base clipped from V and 10 bases from J, the junction kept 5 bases outside the gene matches. CDR1 and CDR2 from the germline V gene are SEHNR and FQNEAQ (reference sequence). This CDR3 has 15 residues. In DNA form, the CDR3 reads TGTGCCAGCAGCTTAGGGACTAGCGGGGGGTCCGACCAGTACTTC. Amino acid sequence: CASSLGTSGGSDQYF.

V usage is TRBV5-1 and J usage is TRBJ2-5; no clear D. This CDR3 comprises 13 residues. Trimming took off 5 bases at V and 4 bases at J, with 12 bases between the two ends. Per germline, CDR1 SGHRS and CDR2 YFSETQ. CDR3: CASRWAPPETQYF. Here the CDR3 DNA reads TGCGCCAGCAGGTGGGCCCCCCCAGAGACCCAGTACTTC.

The chain combines TRBV5-1 with TRBJ2-1, with TRBD2 matching 7 bases. The CDR3 totals 15 residues. Germline lookup yields CDR1 SGHRS and CDR2 YFSETQ. Germline trimming cut 2 bases from V and 4 bases from J; bases unmatched to any gene: 6. The DNA of the CDR3 is TGCGCCAGCAGCTTAAGCGGGACTGGATACAATGAGCAGTTCTTC. Translated, it gives CASSLSGTGYNEQFF.

The sample holds one count of this clone. The rearrangement uses TRBV5-5 and TRBJ2-3; 13 bases align to TRBD2. V lost 2 bases and J lost 6; bases outside the gene matches: 9. CDR3 length: 17 amino acids. Germline CDR1 SGHKS, CDR2 YYEKEE (reference sequence). The CDR3 protein is CASSLLTSGGKSDTQYF. In DNA, the CDR3 is TGTGCCAGCAGCTTACTGACTAGCGGGGGGAAGTCGGATACGCAGTATTTT.

The genes are TRBV6-1 and TRBJ2-5, with 13 bases aligning to TRBD2. This CDR3 region has 15 residues. V lost 5 bases, J lost 2 bases, and 2 bases stayed unmatched. Per the germline V gene, CDR1 is MNHNS and CDR2 is SASEGT. Written as DNA, the CDR3 is TGTGCCAGCAGTAAACTAGCGGGGGGGCAAGAGACCCAGTACTTC. Translation gives CASSKLAGGQETQYF.

CDR3: CASSEGVKRQETQYF. CDR3 nucleotides: TGTGCCAGCAGCGAAGGGGTAAAGAGGCAAGAGACCCAGTACTTC. This sequence joins TRBV9 and TRBJ2-5; D is perhaps TRBD1 (5 bases). The V gene lost 3 bases and the J gene lost 2 bases, with 14 bases spanning the gap. The CDR3 runs 15 residues. CDR1 is SGDLS, CDR2 YYNGEE, per germline.

The chain employs TRBV30 and TRBJ2-2; a possible D gene is TRBD2 (6 bases). The CDR3 consists of 14 residues. Germline V lookup: CDR1 GTSNPN, CDR2 SVGIG (reference sequence). V gave up 3 bases and J gave up 3 bases, with 11 bases separating them. For the CDR3, the DNA is TGTGCCTGGAGGGCGGGACTTTACACCGGGGAGCTGTTTTTT. It is translated as CAWRAGLYTGELFF.

V is TRBV5-4 and J is TRBJ2-2; TRBD2 matches 14 bases. The germline V gene encodes CDR1 SGHNT and CDR2 YYREEE (reference sequence). This CDR3 is built from 16 residues. J was trimmed by 9 bases and V by 4 bases; bases with no gene match: 8. The CDR3 protein is CASSTTGTSGSRELFF. The CDR3 DNA follows: TGTGCCAGCAGCACAACCGGGACTAGCGGGAGCCGGGAGCTGTTTTTT.

This clone showed up just a few times. The rearrangement joins TRBV6-5 to TRBJ2-1, with 7 bases that match TRBD2. Germline CDR1 reads MNHEY; CDR2 reads SVGAGI. This CDR3 is 16 amino acids long. V shed 2 bases and J 6 bases; nucleotides not matched to a gene: 10. For the CDR3, the DNA is TGTGCCAGCAGTTACCTGGGGGGGATGTCAATCAATGAGCAGTTCTTC. It translates to CASSYLGGMSINEQFF.

The gene calls are TRBV4-3 and TRBJ1-2, with D tentatively TRBD1 (5 bases). The CDR3 runs 14 residues. Germline V gene data show CDR1 as LGHNA and CDR2 as YSLEER. The ends were cut back, 0 bases at V and 8 bases at J, with 13 bases in the middle. CDR3 sequence reads: CASSQDQGLGGYTF. CDR3 sequence (DNA): TGCGCCAGCAGCCAAGATCAGGGCCTAGGGGGCTACACCTTC.